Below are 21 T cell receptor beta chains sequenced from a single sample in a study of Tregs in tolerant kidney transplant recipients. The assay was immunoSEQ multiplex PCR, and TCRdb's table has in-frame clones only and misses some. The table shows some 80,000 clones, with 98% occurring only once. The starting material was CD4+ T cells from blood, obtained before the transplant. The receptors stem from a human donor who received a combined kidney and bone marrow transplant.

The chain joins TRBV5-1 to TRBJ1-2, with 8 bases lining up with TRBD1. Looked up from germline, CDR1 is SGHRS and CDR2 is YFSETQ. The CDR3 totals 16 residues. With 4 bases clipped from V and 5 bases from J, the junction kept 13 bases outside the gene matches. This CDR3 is CASSTGDRLTGYGYTF. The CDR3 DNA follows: TGCGCCAGCAGCACGGGGGACAGGCTCACCGGATATGGCTACACCTTC.

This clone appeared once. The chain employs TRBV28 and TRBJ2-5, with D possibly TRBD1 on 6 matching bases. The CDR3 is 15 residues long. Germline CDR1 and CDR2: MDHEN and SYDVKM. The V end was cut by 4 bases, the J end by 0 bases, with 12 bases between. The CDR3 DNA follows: TGTGCCAGCAGTTCGCAGACAGGTAACCAAGAGACCCAGTACTTC. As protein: CASSSQTGNQETQYF.

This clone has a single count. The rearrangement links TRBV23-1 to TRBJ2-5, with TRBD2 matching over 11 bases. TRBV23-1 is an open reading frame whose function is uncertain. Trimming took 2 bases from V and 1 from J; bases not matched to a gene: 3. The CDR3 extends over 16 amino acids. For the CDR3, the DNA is TGCGCCAGCAGTCAACGACTAGCGGGGACCCAAGAGACCCAGTACTTC. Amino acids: CASSQRLAGTQETQYF.

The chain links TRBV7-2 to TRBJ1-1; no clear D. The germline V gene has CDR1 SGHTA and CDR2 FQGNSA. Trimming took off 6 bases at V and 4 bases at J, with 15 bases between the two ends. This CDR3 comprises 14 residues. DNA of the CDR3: TGTGCCAGCAGACCTGGGAGGGTTACCACTGAAGCTTTCTTT. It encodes CASRPGRVTTEAFF.

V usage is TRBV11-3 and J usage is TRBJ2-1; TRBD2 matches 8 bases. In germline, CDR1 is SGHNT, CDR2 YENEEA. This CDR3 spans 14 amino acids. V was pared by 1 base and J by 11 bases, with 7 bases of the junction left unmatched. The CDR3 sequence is CASSLVRSGAKQFF. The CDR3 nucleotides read TGTGCCAGCAGCTTAGTCCGTAGCGGGGCAAAGCAGTTCTTC.

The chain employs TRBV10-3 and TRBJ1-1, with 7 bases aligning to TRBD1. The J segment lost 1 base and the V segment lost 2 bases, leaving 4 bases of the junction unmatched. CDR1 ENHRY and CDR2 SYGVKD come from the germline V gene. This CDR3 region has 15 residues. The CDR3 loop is CAISEGRTGNTEAFF. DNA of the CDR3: TGTGCCATCAGTGAGGGAAGGACAGGGAACACTGAAGCTTTCTTT.

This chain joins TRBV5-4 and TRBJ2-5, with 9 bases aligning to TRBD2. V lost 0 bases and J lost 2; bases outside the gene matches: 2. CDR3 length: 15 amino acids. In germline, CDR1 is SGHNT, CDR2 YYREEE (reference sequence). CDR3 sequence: CASSLVLAGQETQYF. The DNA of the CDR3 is TGTGCCAGCAGCTTGGTGCTAGCGGGACAAGAGACCCAGTACTTC.

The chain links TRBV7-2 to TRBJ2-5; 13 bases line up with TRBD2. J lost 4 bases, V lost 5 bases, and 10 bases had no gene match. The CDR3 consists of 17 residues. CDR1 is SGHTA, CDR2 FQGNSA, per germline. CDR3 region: CASSPIRLAGGTETQYF. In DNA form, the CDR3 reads TGTGCCAGCAGCCCCATCCGACTAGCGGGGGGAACAGAGACCCAGTACTTC.

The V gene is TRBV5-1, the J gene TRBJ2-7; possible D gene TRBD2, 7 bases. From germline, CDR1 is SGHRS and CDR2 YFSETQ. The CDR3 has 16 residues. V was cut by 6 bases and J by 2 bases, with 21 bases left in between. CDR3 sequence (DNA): TGCGCCAGCACCCTGGGAGGTGGGGAGGGGGCCTACGAGCAGTACTTC. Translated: CASTLGGGEGAYEQYF.

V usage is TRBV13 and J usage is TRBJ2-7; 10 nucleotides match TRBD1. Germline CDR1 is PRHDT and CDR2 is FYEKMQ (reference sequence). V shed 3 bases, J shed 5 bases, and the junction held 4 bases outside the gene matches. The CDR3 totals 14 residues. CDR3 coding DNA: TGTGCCAGCAGCTTGGGACAGGGGCCGGACGAGCAGTACTTC. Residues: CASSLGQGPDEQYF.

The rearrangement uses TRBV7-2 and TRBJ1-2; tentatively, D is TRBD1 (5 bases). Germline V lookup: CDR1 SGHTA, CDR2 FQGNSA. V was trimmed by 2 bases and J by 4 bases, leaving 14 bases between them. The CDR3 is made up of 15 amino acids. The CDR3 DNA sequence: TGTGCCAGCAGCTTATTCGGGGCGGGGGGCTATGGCTACACCTTC. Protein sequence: CASSLFGAGGYGYTF.

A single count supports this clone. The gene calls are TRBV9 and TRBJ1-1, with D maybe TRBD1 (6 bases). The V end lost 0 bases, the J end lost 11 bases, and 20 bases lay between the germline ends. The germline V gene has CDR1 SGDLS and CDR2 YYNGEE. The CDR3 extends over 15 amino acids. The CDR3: CASSVGTVGVGDAFF. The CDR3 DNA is TGTGCCAGCAGCGTAGGGACAGTTGGGGTCGGGGATGCTTTCTTT.

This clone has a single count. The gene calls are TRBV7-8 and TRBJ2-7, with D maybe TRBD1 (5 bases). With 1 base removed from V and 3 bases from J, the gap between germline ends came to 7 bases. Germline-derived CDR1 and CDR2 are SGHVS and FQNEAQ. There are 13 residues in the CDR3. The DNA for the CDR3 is TGTGCCAGCAGCTTAGTCGACAGCTACGAGCAGTACTTC. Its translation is CASSLVDSYEQYF.

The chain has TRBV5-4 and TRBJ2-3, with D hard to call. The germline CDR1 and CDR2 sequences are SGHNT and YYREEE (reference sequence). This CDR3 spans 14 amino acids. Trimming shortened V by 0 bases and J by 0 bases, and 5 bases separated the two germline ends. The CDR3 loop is CASSLAGSTDTQYF. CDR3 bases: TGTGCCAGCAGCTTGGCCGGGAGCACAGATACGCAGTATTTT.

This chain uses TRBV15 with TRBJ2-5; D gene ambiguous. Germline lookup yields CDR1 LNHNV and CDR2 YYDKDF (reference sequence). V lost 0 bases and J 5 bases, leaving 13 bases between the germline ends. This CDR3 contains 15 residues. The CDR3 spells CATSRDLSVRETQYF. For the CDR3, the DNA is TGTGCCACCAGCAGAGATTTGTCGGTCCGGGAGACCCAGTACTTC.

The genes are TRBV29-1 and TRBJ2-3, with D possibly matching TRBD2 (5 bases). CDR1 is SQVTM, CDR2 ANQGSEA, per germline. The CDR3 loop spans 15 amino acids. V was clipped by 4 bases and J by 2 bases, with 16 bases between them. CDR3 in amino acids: CSVGASSYYTDTQYF. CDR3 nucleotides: TGCAGCGTTGGGGCTTCTAGCTACTACACAGATACGCAGTATTTT.

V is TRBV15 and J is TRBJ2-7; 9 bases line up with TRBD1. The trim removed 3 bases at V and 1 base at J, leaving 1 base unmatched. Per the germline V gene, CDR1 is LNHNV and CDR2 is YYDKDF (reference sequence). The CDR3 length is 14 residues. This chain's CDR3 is CATSRDRGSYEQYF. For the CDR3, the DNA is TGTGCCACCAGCAGGGACAGGGGTTCCTACGAGCAGTACTTC.

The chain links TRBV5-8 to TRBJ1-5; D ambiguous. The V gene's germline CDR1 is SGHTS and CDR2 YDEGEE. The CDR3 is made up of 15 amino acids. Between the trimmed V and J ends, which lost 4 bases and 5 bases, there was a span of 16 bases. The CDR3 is CASSTMGRNDQPQHF. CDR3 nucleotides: TGTGCCAGCAGCACCATGGGGAGGAACGATCAGCCCCAGCATTTT.

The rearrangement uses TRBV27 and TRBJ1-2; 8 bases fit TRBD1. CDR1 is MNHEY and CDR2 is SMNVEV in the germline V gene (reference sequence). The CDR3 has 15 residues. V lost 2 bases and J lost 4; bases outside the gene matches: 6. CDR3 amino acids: CASSLGTGGIYGYTF. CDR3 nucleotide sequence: TGTGCCAGCAGTTTAGGCACAGGGGGAATCTATGGCTACACCTTC.

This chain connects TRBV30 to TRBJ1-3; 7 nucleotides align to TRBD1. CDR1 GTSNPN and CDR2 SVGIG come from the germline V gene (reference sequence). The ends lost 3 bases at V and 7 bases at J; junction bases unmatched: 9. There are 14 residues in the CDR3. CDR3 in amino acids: CAWRPWTGFNTIYF. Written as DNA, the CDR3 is TGTGCCTGGAGGCCTTGGACAGGTTTCAACACCATATATTTT. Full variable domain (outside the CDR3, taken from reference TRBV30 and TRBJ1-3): SQTIHQWPATLVQPVGSPLSLECTVEGTSNPNLYWYRQAAGRGLQLLFYSVGIGQISSEVPQNLSASRPQDRQFILSSKKLLLSDSGFYLCAWRPWTGFNTIYFGEGSWLTVV.

CDR3 nucleotide sequence: TGTGCCAGCAGCCCACCCGACAAGCGGGGCTACACCTTC. It yields the protein CASSPPDKRGYTF. V gene TRBV5-4 combines with J gene TRBJ1-2; no clear D gene. Per the germline V gene, CDR1 is SGHNT and CDR2 is YYREEE (reference sequence). V was trimmed by 4 bases and J by 8 bases, leaving 15 bases between them. The CDR3 runs to 13 residues.